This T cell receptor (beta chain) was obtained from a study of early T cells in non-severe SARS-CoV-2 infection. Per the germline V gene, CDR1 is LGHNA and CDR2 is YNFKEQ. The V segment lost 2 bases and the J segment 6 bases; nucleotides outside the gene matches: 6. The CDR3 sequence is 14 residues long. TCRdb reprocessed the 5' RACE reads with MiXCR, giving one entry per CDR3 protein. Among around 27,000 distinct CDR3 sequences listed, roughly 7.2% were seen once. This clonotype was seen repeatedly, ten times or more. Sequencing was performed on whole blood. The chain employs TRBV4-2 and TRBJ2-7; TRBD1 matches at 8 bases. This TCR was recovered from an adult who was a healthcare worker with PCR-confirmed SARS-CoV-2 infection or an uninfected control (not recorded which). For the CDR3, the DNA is TGTGCCAGCAGCCAACTAGGACAGGGAGGCGAGCAGTACTTC. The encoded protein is CASSQLGQGGEQYF.